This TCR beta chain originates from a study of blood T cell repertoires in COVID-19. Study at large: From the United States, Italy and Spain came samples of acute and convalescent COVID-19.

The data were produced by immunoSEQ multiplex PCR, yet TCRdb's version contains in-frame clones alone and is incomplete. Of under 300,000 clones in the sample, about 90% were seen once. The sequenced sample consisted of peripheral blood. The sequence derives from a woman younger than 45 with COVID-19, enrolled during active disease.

CDR3 sequence (DNA): TGCAGTGCTTATAGTCCAGATACGCAGTATTTT. The encoded protein is CSAYSPDTQYF. The chain links TRBV20-1 to TRBJ2-3; D gene uncertain. This CDR3 contains 11 residues. V lost 5 bases and J 4 bases, leaving 7 bases between the germline ends. Germline V lookup: CDR1 DFQATT, CDR2 SNEGSKA (reference sequence).